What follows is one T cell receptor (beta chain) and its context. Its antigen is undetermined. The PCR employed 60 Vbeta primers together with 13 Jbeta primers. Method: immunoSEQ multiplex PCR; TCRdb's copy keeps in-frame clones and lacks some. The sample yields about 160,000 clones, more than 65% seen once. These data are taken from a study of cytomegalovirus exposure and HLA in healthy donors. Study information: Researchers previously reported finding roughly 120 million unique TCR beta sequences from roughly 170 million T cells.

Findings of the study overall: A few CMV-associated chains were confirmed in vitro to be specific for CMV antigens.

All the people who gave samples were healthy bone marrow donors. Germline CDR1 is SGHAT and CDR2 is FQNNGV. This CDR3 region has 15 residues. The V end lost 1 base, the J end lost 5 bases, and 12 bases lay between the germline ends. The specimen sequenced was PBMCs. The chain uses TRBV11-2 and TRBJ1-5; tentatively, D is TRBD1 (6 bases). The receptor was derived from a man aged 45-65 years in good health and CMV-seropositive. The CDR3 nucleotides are TGTGCCAGCAGCTTAGGTCAGGGGCCGGATCAGCCCCAGCATTTT. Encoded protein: CASSLGQGPDQPQHF.